These T cell receptor beta chains were read from a single sample in a study of T cell responses to AZD1222 COVID-19 vaccine. Sequencing was performed with immunoSEQ multiplex PCR; in TCRdb, only in-frame clones are kept and a portion is missing. The table includes fewer than 150,000 clones, over 85% detected once. Sequencing used peripheral blood, obtained on day 0 of AZD1222 vaccination. These TCRs come from an adult in good health. The CDR3 runs from the conserved cysteine through the conserved F or W. Fields, in order: V gene, J gene, CDR3 protein.

TRBV2	TRBJ1-1	CASSKMNTEAFF
TRBV5-4	TRBJ2-1	CASSSRGVYNEQFF
TRBV5-5	TRBJ2-6	CASSLDSSGANVLTF
TRBV13	TRBJ2-7	CASSPRPEGHEQYF
TRBV6-2/TRBV6-3	TRBJ2-5	CASSYSRVQETQYF
TRBV7-2	TRBJ2-3	CASRRDPSTDTQYF
TRBV11-2	TRBJ2-7	CASSLGRTGGYEQYF
TRBV6-5	TRBJ2-1	CASSYSTSSGEQFF
TRBV5-5	TRBJ1-2	CASSLAGLKTNYGYTF
TRBV7-2	TRBJ2-7	CASGREVEQYF
TRBV3-1/TRBV3-2	TRBJ1-1	CASSQDLWGVPRNTEAFF
TRBV29-1	TRBJ1-2	CSVKGQGEGGLYGYTF
TRBV10-3	TRBJ1-1	CAISEGGEMAFF
TRBV9	TRBJ1-1	CASSVDGRVNTEAFF
TRBV7-9	TRBJ2-7	CASSPLAGIYEQYF